This passage covers 22 T cell receptor beta chains from one sample sequenced in a study of lymphopenia after photon versus proton radiotherapy. Data came from immunoSEQ multiplex PCR; TCRdb stores just in-frame clones and leaves some out. Of 25,000 to 30,000 clones listed, 65% to 85% are singletons. Here the sequenced sample was peripheral blood, taken from a patient treated with photon-based radiotherapy. The receptors were sampled from a man aged 45-60 years with gastric cancer.

The rearrangement uses TRBV6-1 and TRBJ2-7; weak D call: TRBD1 (5 bases). Trimming took 3 bases from V and 3 from J, leaving 12 bases between them. This CDR3 has 14 residues. CDR1 is MNHNS, CDR2 SASEGT, per germline. CDR3 sequence: CASSEGRAFYEQYV. The CDR3 DNA reads as TGTGCCAGCAGTGAGGGCAGGGCCTTCTACGAGCAGTACGTC.

The genes are TRBV15 and TRBJ2-5; D unresolved. V was shortened by 4 bases and J by 0 bases, with 3 bases between the two germline ends. The CDR3 sequence is 12 residues long. Germline V gives CDR1 LNHNV, CDR2 YYDKDF (reference sequence). The chain's CDR3 is CATSKYQETQYF. As DNA, the CDR3 is TGTGCCACCAGCAAATACCAAGAGACCCAGTACTTC.

This clone turned up a few times. This chain connects TRBV7-6 to TRBJ2-1; TRBD1 is a possible D gene (6 bases). The V gene lost 1 base and the J gene lost 2 bases, with 15 bases spanning the gap. In germline, CDR1 is SGHVS, CDR2 FNYEAQ. CDR3 length equals 17 residues. CDR3 nucleotide sequence: TGTGCCAGCAGCTTAGAACCCCAGAGACAGGCCTACAATGAGCAGTTCTTC. Its protein product is CASSLEPQRQAYNEQFF.

The chain has TRBV7-2 and TRBJ1-5; D possibly corresponds to TRBD1 (5 bases). Germline assignment: CDR1 SGHTA and CDR2 FQGNSA. The CDR3 runs to 17 residues. Trimming left V 0 bases short and J 0 bases short, with 12 bases between. The CDR3 region has the DNA TGTGCCAGCAGCTTAGCAGGGACGGGTTATAGCAATCAGCCCCAGCATTTT. Its protein is CASSLAGTGYSNQPQHF. Variable domain in full (rest from reference TRBV7-2 and TRBJ1-5): GAGVSQSPSNKVTEKGKDVELRCDPISGHTALYWYRQSLGQGLEFLIYFQGNSAPDKSGLPSDRFSAERTGGSVSTLTIQRTQQEDSAVYLCASSLAGTGYSNQPQHFGDGTRLSIL.

This chain joins TRBV7-2 and TRBJ2-5, with a weak D call TRBD1 (6 bases). CDR3 length equals 15 residues. Per the germline V gene, CDR1 is SGHTA and CDR2 is FQGNSA. Trimming shortened V by 5 bases and J by 4 bases, and 17 bases separated the two germline ends. CDR3 coding DNA: TGTGCCAGCAGCCTACAAACAGGGTCCCGAGAGACCCAGTACTTC. Amino acids: CASSLQTGSRETQYF.

V is TRBV19 and J is TRBJ2-1; D ambiguous. CDR3 length: 12 residues. The germline V gene has CDR1 LNHDA and CDR2 SQIVND (reference sequence). The ends were cut back, 3 bases at V and 6 bases at J, with 6 bases in the middle. CDR3 bases: TGTGCCAGTAGTATGGTAGGCAATGAGCAGTTCTTC. Translation: CASSMVGNEQFF.

The CDR3: CASSLAREHYGYTF. The DNA of the CDR3 is TGTGCCAGCAGCTTAGCGAGGGAACACTATGGCTACACCTTC. The rearrangement links TRBV7-2 to TRBJ1-2; D is ambiguous. This CDR3 comprises 14 residues. Germline assignment: CDR1 SGHTA and CDR2 FQGNSA. V was clipped by 0 bases and J by 3 bases, with 8 bases between them.

The V and J genes are TRBV9 and TRBJ2-1; tentatively, D is TRBD1 (6 bases). The CDR3 length is 13 residues. Germline assignment: CDR1 SGDLS and CDR2 YYNGEE. Trimming cost V 3 bases and J 7 bases, with 11 bases left between them. The CDR3 region has the DNA TGTGCCAGCAGCGCGACCCAGGGGAATGAGCAGTTCTTC. It translates to CASSATQGNEQFF.

The chain joins TRBV19 to TRBJ2-3; 16 bases map to TRBD2. The CDR3 covers 15 residues. V shed 5 bases and J 8 bases; nucleotides not matched to a gene: 4. Germline assignment: CDR1 LNHDA and CDR2 SQIVND (reference sequence). CDR3: CASSAGTSGGATQYF. The CDR3 coding sequence is TGTGCCAGTAGTGCCGGGACTAGCGGGGGGGCTACGCAGTATTTT.

The rearrangement uses TRBV19 and TRBJ1-1, with no clear D. The germline V and J ends were trimmed by 5 bases and 4 bases, with 11 bases remaining between them. The CDR3 is 13 residues long. CDR1 LNHDA and CDR2 SQIVND come from the germline V gene (reference sequence). CDR3 protein: CASSQQVGTEAFF. In DNA, the CDR3 is TGTGCCAGTAGTCAGCAGGTGGGCACTGAAGCTTTCTTT.

This chain links TRBV5-1 with TRBJ2-5, with 12 bases matching TRBD2. The CDR3 extends over 15 amino acids. V was clipped by 4 bases and J by 4 bases; unmatched bases: 5. Germline values: CDR1 SGHRS, CDR2 YFSETQ. DNA for the CDR3: TGCGCCAGCAGCCCTAGCGGGGGGGCCTCAGAGACCCAGTACTTC. Encoded protein: CASSPSGGASETQYF.

This chain joins TRBV4-1 and TRBJ1-1; D call uncertain. V was clipped by 4 bases and J by 3 bases, with 9 bases between them. This CDR3 is built from 13 residues. Germline V gene lookup returns CDR1 MGHRA and CDR2 YSYEKL. The CDR3 region has the DNA TGCGCCAGCAGCCCCAACGAGGACACTGAAGCTTTCTTT. This codes for CASSPNEDTEAFF.

The CDR3 loop reads CASSMGGVAYGYTF. In DNA form, the CDR3 reads TGTGCCAGTAGTATGGGCGGGGTCGCCTATGGCTACACCTTC. This rearrangement joins TRBV19 to TRBJ1-2, with D unclear. With 3 bases removed from V and 4 bases from J, the gap between germline ends came to 12 bases. The CDR3 length is 14 residues. The germline V gene has CDR1 LNHDA and CDR2 SQIVND (reference sequence).

The chain joins TRBV7-8 to TRBJ1-5, with D possibly matching TRBD1 (5 bases). The CDR3 is made up of 13 amino acids. V lost 4 bases and J 7 bases, leaving 11 bases between the germline ends. Per germline, CDR1 SGHVS and CDR2 FQNEAQ. CDR3: CASSSRRDQPQHF. DNA of the CDR3: TGTGCCAGCAGCTCCCGCAGGGACCAGCCCCAGCATTTT.

The chain is built from TRBV15 and TRBJ2-6; TRBD1 aligns across 8 bases. In germline, CDR1 is LNHNV, CDR2 YYDKDF (reference sequence). V trimming: 5 bases; J trimming: 1 base; junction bases outside the gene matches: 10. This CDR3 contains 18 residues. CDR3 in amino acids: CATSSRTGFRSGANVLTF. CDR3 bases: TGTGCCACCAGCTCTCGGACAGGGTTTAGGTCTGGGGCCAACGTCCTGACTTTC.

V usage is TRBV15 and J usage is TRBJ2-5, with D possibly TRBD2 on 7 matching bases. V was pared by 1 base and J by 4 bases, with 13 bases between. CDR1 and CDR2 (germline): LNHNV, YYDKDF (reference sequence). The CDR3 runs 15 residues. Written as DNA, the CDR3 is TGTGCCACCAGCAGAGGAGGCGGGGGCGGAGAGACCCAGTACTTC. This encodes CATSRGGGGGETQYF.

The CDR3 DNA reads TGTGCCAGCAGCTTAGCAGCGGGGTACGAGCAGTACTTC. Protein sequence: CASSLAAGYEQYF. This chain connects TRBV7-2 to TRBJ2-7; 7 bases agree with TRBD2. The V segment lost 0 bases and the J segment 4 bases; nucleotides outside the gene matches: 0. CDR1 is SGHTA and CDR2 is FQGNSA in the germline V gene. The CDR3 covers 13 residues. The whole variable domain, remainder taken from reference TRBV7-2 and TRBJ2-7, is GAGVSQSPSNKVTEKGKDVELRCDPISGHTALYWYRQSLGQGLEFLIYFQGNSAPDKSGLPSDRFSAERTGGSVSTLTIQRTQQEDSAVYLCASSLAAGYEQYFGPGTRLTVT.

This chain links TRBV5-8 with TRBJ2-7; D might be TRBD2 (5 bases). V was shortened by 0 bases and J by 0 bases, with 10 bases between the two germline ends. There are 15 residues in the CDR3. Germline lookup yields CDR1 SGHTS and CDR2 YDEGEE. The CDR3 region has the DNA TGTGCCAGCAGCTTGGTCGGGGTCCACTCCTACGAGCAGTACTTC. It is translated as CASSLVGVHSYEQYF.

This chain joins TRBV6-1 and TRBJ1-1; D gene uncertain. The CDR3 sequence is 14 residues long. Germline lookup yields CDR1 MNHNS and CDR2 SASEGT. Trimming pared 6 bases from V and 0 bases from J, leaving 11 bases between. CDR3 in DNA: TGTGCCAGCAGCGTGGTGTTGATGAACACTGAAGCTTTCTTT. This gives the protein CASSVVLMNTEAFF.

This rearrangement joins TRBV5-5 to TRBJ2-5; tentatively, D is TRBD2 (6 bases). CDR3 size: 16 residues. In germline, CDR1 is SGHKS, CDR2 YYEKEE (reference sequence). Trimming removed 1 base at V and 4 bases at J, with 17 bases between. The CDR3 here is CASSLRVAAGLETQYF. The CDR3 nucleotides are TGTGCCAGCAGCTTGAGGGTGGCAGCGGGCTTAGAGACCCAGTACTTC.

The chain combines TRBV7-8 with TRBJ1-6, with 7 bases identical to TRBD1. Germline CDR1 reads SGHVS; CDR2 reads FQNEAQ. Trimming removed 1 base from V and 7 bases from J; junction bases left unmatched: 7. CDR3 length: 16 amino acids. The CDR3 DNA sequence: TGTGCCAGCAGCTTAGGGGCAGGGGGTATAAATTCACCCCTCCACTTT. It specifies CASSLGAGGINSPLHF.

V is TRBV14 and J is TRBJ1-2, with D tentatively TRBD1 (5 bases). Germline V gene lookup returns CDR1 SGHDN and CDR2 FVKESK. CDR3 length: 14 amino acids. Trimming took off 5 bases at V and 6 bases at J, with 16 bases between the two ends. CDR3 protein: CASSGSGFSHGYTF. DNA of the CDR3: TGTGCCAGCAGCGGTTCAGGGTTTAGCCATGGCTACACCTTC.